Listed below are T cell receptor beta chains from one sample, sequenced in a study of cytomegalovirus exposure and HLA in healthy donors. Using immunoSEQ multiplex PCR, the repertoire was profiled, and TCRdb retains in-frame clones only, with some absent. The top ten clones hold approximately 3.2% of a sample with 150,000 or so clones, roughly 89% of them seen once. The source material was PBMCs. These receptor sequences come from a woman aged 18-30 years in good health and CMV-seropositive. Each CDR3 is given with its conserved first and last residue. The D gene is left open where the match is weak. Clone size is shown for a subset of rows, as once, few, many or a class of expanded clone.

TRBD1 | TRBJ2-7 | TRBV11-3 | - | TGTGCCAGCAGCTCCAGTATGGGACAGGGATACTACGAGCAGTACTTC | CASSSSMGQGYYEQYF
- | TRBJ2-3 | TRBV7-9 | - | TGTGCCAGCAGCATGGACTTCTCCCCAGATACGCAGTATTTT | CASSMDFSPDTQYF
- | TRBJ2-3 | TRBV9 | once | TGTGCCAGCAGCGCCCGAAACTTAGCAGATACGCAGTATTTT | CASSARNLADTQYF
TRBD2 | TRBJ2-7 | TRBV28 | - | TGTGCCAGCACCCTTGGGGCTAGCGGGAGCTACGAGCAGTACTTC | CASTLGASGSYEQYF
- | TRBJ2-3 | TRBV9 | - | TGTGCCAGCAGCGTAGACGAATTCGGTACGCAGTATTTT | CASSVDEFGTQYF
TRBD2 | TRBJ2-7 | TRBV10-1 | medium-sized | TGCGCCAGCAGTGGACAGCGGGAGGGCCGCGGGGAGCAGTACTTC | CASSGQREGRGEQYF
- | TRBJ2-3 | TRBV30 | - | TGTGCCTGGTCCGCGGGGAGCACAGATACGCAGTATTTT | CAWSAGSTDTQYF
TRBD2 | TRBJ2-7 | TRBV6-5 | - | TGTGCCAGCAGTCAGGTGAGCGGGAACTACGAGCAGTACTTC | CASSQVSGNYEQYF
TRBD2 | TRBJ2-1 | TRBV6-1 | - | TGTGCCAGCAAAGGACTAGCGGGAGGGCACGGGGAGCAGTTCTTC | CASKGLAGGHGEQFF
- | TRBJ2-7 | TRBV5-1 | - | TGCGCCAGCAGCTTGGTGTCCGAAGCCTCCTACGAGCAGTACTTC | CASSLVSEASYEQYF
- | TRBJ2-7 | TRBV6-5 | once | TGTGCCCATAGGAGCGAGCAGTACTTC | CAHRSEQYF
TRBD2 | TRBJ2-3 | TRBV5-1 | once | TGCGCCAGCAGCTTTAGCGGGAGGTCCACAGATACGCAGTATTTT | CASSFSGRSTDTQYF
- | TRBJ1-2 | TRBV28 | - | TGTGCGAGCCGGGACTATGGCTACACCTTC | CASRDYGYTF
TRBD2 | TRBJ2-1 | TRBV27 | - | TGTGCCAGCAGTTTATCGCAGCGGGAACGAACCTACAATGAGCAGTTCTTC | CASSLSQRERTYNEQFF
- | TRBJ1-1 | TRBV14 | - | TGTGCCAGCAGCCAAGTTTGGGCAGGAGAAGCTTTCTTT | CASSQVWAGEAFF
TRBD2 | TRBJ2-3 | TRBV5-6 | - | TGTGCCAGCAGCTCGGATTGGGCTAGCGGGAGGTACACAGATACGCAGTATTTT | CASSSDWASGRYTDTQYF
TRBD1 | TRBJ1-2 | TRBV7-9 | once | TGTGCCAGCACCTTGGGACAGGGGGCGAATGGCTACACCTTC | CASTLGQGANGYTF
- | TRBJ1-2 | TRBV5-1 | - | TGCGCCAGCAGCTTGTCAGGCGAAAACTATGGCTACACCTTC | CASSLSGENYGYTF
TRBD1 | TRBJ2-7 | TRBV30 | - | TGTGCCTGGTCCTCATCACAGGGGTACGAGCAGTACTTC | CAWSSSQGYEQYF
TRBD1 | TRBJ2-7 | TRBV6-6 | - | TGTGCCGGGGGGACAGGTGACGAGCAGTACTTC | CAGGTGDEQYF
TRBD2 | TRBJ2-1 | TRBV4-3 | once | TGCGCCAGCAGCCAAGCGGCTAGCGGGAGCATCAATGAGCAGTTCTTC | CASSQAASGSINEQFF
TRBD2 | TRBJ2-3 | TRBV11-3 | - | TGTGCCAGCAGCACCAGGACTAGCGGGAGGGATACGCAGTATTTT | CASSTRTSGRDTQYF
TRBD2 | TRBJ2-6 | TRBV10-3 | - | TGTGCCGCACTAGCGGTCGGCTCTGGGGCCAACGTCCTGACTTTC | CAALAVGSGANVLTF
- | TRBJ2-7 | TRBV5-8 | - | TGTGCCAGCAGCTTGCTGGGGGCGGTTAGCTCCTACGAGCAGTACTTC | CASSLLGAVSSYEQYF
TRBD1 | TRBJ1-3 | TRBV4-1 | - | TGCGCCAGCAGCCAAGAGAGAAATTCGGGACAGGTATACTCTGGAAACACCATATATTTT | CASSQERNSGQVYSGNTIYF
- | TRBJ2-7 | TRBV7-2 | - | TGTGCCAGCAGCTTCATGGACAGCTCCTACGAGCAGTACTTC | CASSFMDSSYEQYF
TRBD2 | TRBJ2-1 | TRBV10-1 | - | TGCGCCAGCAGCAGCGGGAGGACCTACAATGAGCAGTTCTTC | CASSSGRTYNEQFF
- | TRBJ2-7 | TRBV5-1 | once | TGCGCCAGCAGCTTGGGGCTAGCAACGTCCTACGAGCAGTACTTC | CASSLGLATSYEQYF
TRBD1 | TRBJ1-4 | TRBV19 | - | TGTGCCAGTAGCAACTACAGGGGGGCTAATGAAAAACTGTTTTTT | CASSNYRGANEKLFF
- | TRBJ2-6 | TRBV11-2 | - | TGTGCCAGCAGCACACCAAAGTCTGGGGCCAACGTCCTGACTTTC | CASSTPKSGANVLTF
TRBD1 | TRBJ1-5 | TRBV28 | - | TGTGCCAGCAGTTTTAGCAGGGGGCTTTTCCAGCCCCAGCATTTT | CASSFSRGLFQPQHF
- | TRBJ2-5 | TRBV5-1 | once | TGCGCCAGCAGCTCCCCTACCGGGGAACTAGTTGAGACCCAGTACTTC | CASSSPTGELVETQYF
- | TRBJ2-1 | TRBV4-2 | once | TGTGCCAGCAGCCCGAGGCAGTCCAGGGGCGATGAGCAGTTCTTC | CASSPRQSRGDEQFF
- | TRBJ1-2 | TRBV7-6 | - | TGTGCCAGCAGCCGGGACAAGAACTATGGCTACACCTTC | CASSRDKNYGYTF
TRBD2 | TRBJ2-1 | TRBV4-2 | - | TGTGCCAGCAGCCAAGATTGGGTTGATAGCGGGAGAGGTACCTACAATGAGCAGTTCTTC | CASSQDWVDSGRGTYNEQFF
TRBD1 | TRBJ1-2 | TRBV15 | - | TGTGCCACCAGCAGAGATGAAGGGGGCCTAGGCTACACCTTC | CATSRDEGGLGYTF
- | TRBJ2-3 | TRBV4-1 | - | TGCGCCAGCAGCCAAGCAGGATTTAGCACAGATACGCAGTATTTT | CASSQAGFSTDTQYF
TRBD2 | TRBJ2-1 | TRBV11-2 | - | TGTGCCAGCAGCCGGACTAGCGGGACTTTGAATGAGCAGTTCTTC | CASSRTSGTLNEQFF
TRBD1 | TRBJ1-5 | TRBV2 | - | TGTGCCAGCACTGAGGACAGGGGATTTCGCAATCAGCCCCAGCATTTT | CASTEDRGFRNQPQHF
- | TRBJ1-5 | TRBV5-5 | - | TGTGCCAGCAGCTTGACCGGGACAAACAATCAGCCCCAGCATTTT | CASSLTGTNNQPQHF
TRBD2 | TRBJ2-3 | TRBV5-4 | - | TGTGCCAGCAGCTTGGGAGCGGGAGTTACAGATACGCAGTATTTT | CASSLGAGVTDTQYF
TRBD1 | TRBJ2-1 | TRBV9 | - | TGTGCCAGCAGCGTCGGGACAGGGGGGTACAATGAGCAGTTCTTC | CASSVGTGGYNEQFF
TRBD1 | TRBJ2-4 | TRBV19 | - | TGTGCCAGTAGTATGCCAGGGGGCCTCATCATTCAGTACTTC | CASSMPGGLIIQYF